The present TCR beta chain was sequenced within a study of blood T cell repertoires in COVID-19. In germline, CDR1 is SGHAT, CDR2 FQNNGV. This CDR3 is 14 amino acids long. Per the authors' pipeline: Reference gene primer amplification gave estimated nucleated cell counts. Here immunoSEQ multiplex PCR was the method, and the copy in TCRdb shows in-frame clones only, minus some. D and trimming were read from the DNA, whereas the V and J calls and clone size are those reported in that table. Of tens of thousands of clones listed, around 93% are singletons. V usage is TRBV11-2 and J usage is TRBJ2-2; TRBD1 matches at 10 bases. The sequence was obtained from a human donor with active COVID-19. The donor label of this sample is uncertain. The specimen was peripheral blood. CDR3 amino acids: CATRQGAPPGELFF. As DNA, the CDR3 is TGTGCGACCCGACAGGGGGCTCCTCCCGGGGAGCTGTTTTTT.